The rows below give T cell receptor beta chains drawn from one sample of a study of neurological immune-mediated disorders. TCRdb passed the 5' RACE reads through MiXCR, listing each CDR3 protein once. The profile shows roughly 60,000 distinct CDR3 sequences, 9.7% of them singletons. Sequencing was performed on PBMCs. Every receptor here comes from a man aged 30 to 45 in good health. The CDR3 runs from the conserved cysteine through the conserved F or W. The D gene is left open where the match is weak. Clone size is given for some rows only: seen once, a few or many times, or a class if the clone is expanded.

clone_size	d_call	v_call	j_call	cdr3_aa	cdr3_nt
many	TRBD2	TRBV7-3	TRBJ2-2	CASSLMGTRNTGELFF	TGTGCCAGCAGCTTAATGGGGACTAGGAACACCGGGGAGCTGTTTTTT
many	NA	TRBV20-1	TRBJ2-7	CSAFSGVHEQYF	TGCAGTGCTTTTTCAGGGGTCCACGAGCAGTACTTC
many	TRBD1	TRBV6-6	TRBJ1-5	CASSSLGTGNQPQHF	TGTGCCAGCAGTTCCCTTGGGACAGGGAATCAGCCCCAGCATTTT
many	TRBD2	TRBV5-1	TRBJ2-2	CASSLSTSGINTGELFF	TGCGCCAGCAGCTTGAGCACTAGCGGAATTAACACCGGGGAGCTGTTTTTT
many	TRBD2	TRBV6-6	TRBJ2-5	CASSPTSGRVGETQYF	TGTGCCAGCAGTCCGACTAGCGGGAGGGTCGGGGAGACCCAGTACTTC
many	NA	TRBV20-1	TRBJ2-7	CSAVYLYEQYF	TGCAGTGCGGTTTATCTCTACGAGCAGTACTTC
many	TRBD1	TRBV24-1	TRBJ1-2	CATSESDRAGYTF	TGTGCCACCAGTGAGTCGGACAGGGCTGGCTACACCTTC
NA	TRBD1	TRBV20-1	TRBJ2-5	CSAREGTGGDETQYF	TGCAGTGCTAGAGAAGGGACAGGGGGCGACGAGACCCAGTACTTC
many	NA	TRBV7-3	TRBJ2-1	CASSGMVGHDNEQFF	TGTGCCAGCAGCGGTATGGTAGGGCACGACAATGAGCAGTTCTTC
many	TRBD2	TRBV20-1	TRBJ2-7	CSATFPTAGVRYEQYF	TGCAGTGCCACGTTCCCAACAGCGGGAGTGCGCTACGAGCAGTACTTC
many	NA	TRBV15	TRBJ1-2	CATSRPGTVEGLVYGYTF	TGTGCCACCAGCAGGCCCGGGACCGTGGAGGGACTTGTATATGGCTACACCTTC
many	TRBD1	TRBV3-1	TRBJ2-7	CASNPGQGSVEQYF	TGTGCCAGCAACCCGGGACAGGGGTCGGTCGAGCAGTACTTC
many	TRBD1	TRBV12-3/TRBV12-4	TRBJ2-2	CASSRRTGLNTGELFF	TGTGCCAGCAGCCGAAGGACAGGTTTGAACACCGGGGAGCTGTTTTTT
NA	TRBD1	TRBV9	TRBJ2-3	CASRTGTGATDTQYF	TGTGCCAGCCGCACCGGGACAGGGGCTACAGATACGCAGTATTTT
NA	NA	TRBV18	TRBJ2-7	CASSPMQTEQYF	TGTGCCAGCTCACCCATGCAAACCGAGCAGTACTTC
many	NA	TRBV10-3	TRBJ2-7	CAISGDGGYEQYF	TGTGCCATCAGTGGGGATGGTGGCTACGAGCAGTACTTC
NA	NA	TRBV5-1	TRBJ2-3	CASSLGLSTDTQYF	TGCGCCAGCAGCTTGGGGCTAAGCACAGATACGCAGTATTTT
many	TRBD2	TRBV9	TRBJ2-3	CASSVNVAGAGTDTQYF	TGTGCCAGCAGCGTTAACGTAGCGGGAGCTGGCACAGATACGCAGTATTTT
few	TRBD1	TRBV29-1	TRBJ2-5	CSATGGAYQETQYF	TGCAGCGCAACAGGGGGCGCCTACCAAGAGACCCAGTACTTC
many	NA	TRBV25-1	TRBJ2-3	CASSTPPATDTQYF	TGTGCCAGCAGTACACCTCCGGCCACAGATACGCAGTATTTT
NA	NA	TRBV5-1	TRBJ2-7	CASSFEGYLYELYF	TGCGCCAGCAGCTTCGAGGGATACCTATACGAGCTGTATTTC
many	NA	TRBV7-2	TRBJ2-7	CASSLTHFSYEQYF	TGTGCCAGCAGCTTGACCCACTTCTCCTACGAGCAGTACTTC
many	TRBD2	TRBV25-1	TRBJ2-2	CASSELSGRATGELFF	TGTGCCAGCAGTGAATTAAGCGGGAGGGCCACCGGGGAGCTGTTTTTT
many	TRBD1	TRBV12-3/TRBV12-4	TRBJ1-2	CASSTGQNYGYTF	TGTGCCAGCAGCACGGGACAGAACTATGGCTACACCTTC